The clone carrying this T cell receptor beta chain was picked up one time. Measured with immunoSEQ multiplex PCR; TCRdb has only the in-frame clones, and not every one. The sample lists tens of thousands of clones, roughly 87% occurring once. This specimen belongs to a study of preoperative IRX-2 immunotherapy in early breast cancer. Regarding treatment: preoperative locoregional IRX-2 cytokine immunotherapy. This phase Ib study tested locoregional IRX-2 cytokine immunotherapy given before surgery. From germline, CDR1 is SGHRS and CDR2 YFSETQ. The CDR3 is made up of 15 amino acids. J lost 0 bases, V lost 1 base, and 2 bases had no gene match.

The sequence came from a human donor with breast cancer. This sample comprised lymph node tissue, obtained from a patient treated with IRX-2 immunotherapy. J is TRBJ1-1 and V is TRBV5-1; the match to TRBD1 covers 8 bases. Here the CDR3 reads CASSLTGGMNTEAFF. DNA of the CDR3: TGCGCCAGCAGCTTGACAGGGGGGATGAACACTGAAGCTTTCTTT.